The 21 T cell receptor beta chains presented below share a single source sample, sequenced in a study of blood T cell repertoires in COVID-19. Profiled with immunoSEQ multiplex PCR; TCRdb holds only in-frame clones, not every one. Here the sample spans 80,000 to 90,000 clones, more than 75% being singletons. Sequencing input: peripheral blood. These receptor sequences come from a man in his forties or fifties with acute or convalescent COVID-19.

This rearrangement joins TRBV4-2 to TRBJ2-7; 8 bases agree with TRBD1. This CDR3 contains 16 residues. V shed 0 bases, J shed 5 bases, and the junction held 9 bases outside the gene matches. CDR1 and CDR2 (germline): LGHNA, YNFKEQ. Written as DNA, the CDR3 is TGTGCCAGCAGCCAAGATTTTGGGACAGGACATGACGAGCAGTACTTC. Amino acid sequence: CASSQDFGTGHDEQYF.

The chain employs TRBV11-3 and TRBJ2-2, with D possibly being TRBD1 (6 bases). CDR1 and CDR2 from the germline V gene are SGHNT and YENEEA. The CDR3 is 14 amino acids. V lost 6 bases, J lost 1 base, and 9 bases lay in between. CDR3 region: CASRKTGNTGELFF. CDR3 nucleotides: TGTGCCAGCAGGAAGACAGGGAACACCGGGGAGCTGTTTTTT.

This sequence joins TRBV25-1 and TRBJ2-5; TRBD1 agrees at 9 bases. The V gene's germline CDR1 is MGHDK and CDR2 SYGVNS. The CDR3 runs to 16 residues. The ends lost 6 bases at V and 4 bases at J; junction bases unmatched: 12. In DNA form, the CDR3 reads TGTGCCAGCAGACAAACAGGGGGCCGGTCGGGAGAGACCCAGTACTTC. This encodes CASRQTGGRSGETQYF.

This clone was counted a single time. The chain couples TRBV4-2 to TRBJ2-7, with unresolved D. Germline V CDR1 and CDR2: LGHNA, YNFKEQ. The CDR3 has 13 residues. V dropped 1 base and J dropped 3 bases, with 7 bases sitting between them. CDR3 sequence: CASSQGPDYEQYF. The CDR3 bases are TGTGCCAGCAGCCAAGGGCCAGACTACGAGCAGTACTTC.

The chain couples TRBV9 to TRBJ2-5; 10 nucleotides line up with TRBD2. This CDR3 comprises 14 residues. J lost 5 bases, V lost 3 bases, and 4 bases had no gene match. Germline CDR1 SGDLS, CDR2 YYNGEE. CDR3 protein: CASSGTSGAETQYF. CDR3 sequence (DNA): TGTGCCAGCAGCGGGACTAGCGGAGCCGAGACCCAGTACTTC.

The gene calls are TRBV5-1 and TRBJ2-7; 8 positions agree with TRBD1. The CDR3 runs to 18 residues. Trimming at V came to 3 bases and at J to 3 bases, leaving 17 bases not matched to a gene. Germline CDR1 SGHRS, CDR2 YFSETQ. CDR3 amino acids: CASSSELTDGQGFYEQYF. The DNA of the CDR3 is TGCGCCAGCAGCTCGGAATTAACCGATGGACAGGGTTTCTACGAGCAGTACTTC. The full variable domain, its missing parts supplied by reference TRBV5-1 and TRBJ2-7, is KAGVTQTPRYLIKTRGQQVTLSCSPISGHRSVSWYQQTPGQGLQFLFEYFSETQRNKGNFPGRFSGRQFSNSRSEMNVSTLELGDSALYLCASSSELTDGQGFYEQYFGPGTRLTVT.

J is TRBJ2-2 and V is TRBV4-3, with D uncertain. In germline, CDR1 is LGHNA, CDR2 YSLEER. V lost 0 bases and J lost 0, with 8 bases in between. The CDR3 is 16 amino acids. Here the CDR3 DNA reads TGCGCCAGCAGCCAAGAACCGAGATCGAACACCGGGGAGCTGTTTTTT. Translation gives CASSQEPRSNTGELFF.

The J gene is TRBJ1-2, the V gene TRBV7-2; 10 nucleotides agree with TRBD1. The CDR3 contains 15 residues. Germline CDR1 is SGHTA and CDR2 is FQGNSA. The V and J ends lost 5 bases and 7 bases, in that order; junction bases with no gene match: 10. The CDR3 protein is CASSPTGGARIGYTF. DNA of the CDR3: TGTGCCAGCAGCCCGACAGGGGGCGCGAGAATTGGCTACACCTTC.

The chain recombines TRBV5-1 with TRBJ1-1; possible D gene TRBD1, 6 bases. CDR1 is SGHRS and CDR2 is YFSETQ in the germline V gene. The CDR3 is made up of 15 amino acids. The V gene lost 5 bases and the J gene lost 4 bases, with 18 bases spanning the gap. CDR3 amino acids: CASRQPGGGGTEAFF. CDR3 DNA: TGCGCCAGCAGGCAACCAGGCGGGGGCGGCACTGAAGCTTTCTTT. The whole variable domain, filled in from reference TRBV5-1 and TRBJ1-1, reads KAGVTQTPRYLIKTRGQQVTLSCSPISGHRSVSWYQQTPGQGLQFLFEYFSETQRNKGNFPGRFSGRQFSNSRSEMNVSTLELGDSALYLCASRQPGGGGTEAFFGQGTRLTVV.

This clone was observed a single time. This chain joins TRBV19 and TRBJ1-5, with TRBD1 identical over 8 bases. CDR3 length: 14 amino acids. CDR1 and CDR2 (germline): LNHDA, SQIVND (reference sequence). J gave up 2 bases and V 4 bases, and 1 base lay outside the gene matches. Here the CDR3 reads CASSTDRGNQPQHF. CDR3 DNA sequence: TGTGCCAGTAGTACGGACAGGGGCAATCAGCCCCAGCATTTT. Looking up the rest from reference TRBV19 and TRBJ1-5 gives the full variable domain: DGGITQSPKYLFRKEGQNVTLSCEQNLNHDAMYWYRQDPGQGLRLIYYSQIVNDFQKGDIAEGYSVSREKKESFPLTVTSAQKNPTAFYLCASSTDRGNQPQHFGDGTRLSIL.

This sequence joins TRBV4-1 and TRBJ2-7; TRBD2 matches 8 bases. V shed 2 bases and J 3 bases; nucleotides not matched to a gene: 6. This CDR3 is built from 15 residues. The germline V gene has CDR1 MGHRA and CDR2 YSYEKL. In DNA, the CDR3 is TGCGCCAGCAGCCAAAGCGGGAGCCCCAGCTACGAGCAGTACTTC. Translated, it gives CASSQSGSPSYEQYF.

CDR3 protein: CASSLVRGTGELFF. The CDR3 DNA is TGCGCCAGCAGCTTGGTACGGGGGACCGGGGAGCTGTTTTTT. The V and J genes are TRBV5-1 and TRBJ2-2; a possible D gene is TRBD2 (6 bases). The CDR3 loop spans 14 amino acids. V was shortened by 0 bases and J by 5 bases, with 8 bases between the two germline ends. Germline lookup yields CDR1 SGHRS and CDR2 YFSETQ.

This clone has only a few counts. The DNA of the CDR3 is TGTGCCAGCGAAGGATTGGAGATATTTGATTCACCCCTCCACTTT. Amino acids: CASEGLEIFDSPLHF. The rearrangement joins TRBV25-1 to TRBJ1-6; D ambiguous. Per germline, CDR1 MGHDK and CDR2 SYGVNS. This CDR3 is built from 15 residues. Trimming cost V 8 bases and J 8 bases, with 19 bases left between them.

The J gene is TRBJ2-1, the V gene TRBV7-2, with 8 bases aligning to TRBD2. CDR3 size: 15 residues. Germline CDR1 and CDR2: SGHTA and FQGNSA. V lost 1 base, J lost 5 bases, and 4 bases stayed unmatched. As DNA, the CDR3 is TGTGCCAGCAGCTTAGTAGCGGGGCTCAACAATGAGCAGTTCTTC. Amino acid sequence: CASSLVAGLNNEQFF.

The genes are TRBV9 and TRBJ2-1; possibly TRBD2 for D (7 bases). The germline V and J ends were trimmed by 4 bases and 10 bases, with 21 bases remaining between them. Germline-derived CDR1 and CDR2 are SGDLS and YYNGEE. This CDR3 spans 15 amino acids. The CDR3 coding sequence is TGTGCCAGCAGCCCACTTTTGAGGGGGGGCTTAGAGCAGTTCTTC. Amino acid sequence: CASSPLLRGGLEQFF.

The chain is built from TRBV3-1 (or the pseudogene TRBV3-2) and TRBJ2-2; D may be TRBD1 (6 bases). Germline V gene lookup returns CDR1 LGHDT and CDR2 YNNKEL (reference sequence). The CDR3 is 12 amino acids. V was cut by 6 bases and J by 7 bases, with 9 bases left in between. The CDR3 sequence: CASRDSGGELFF. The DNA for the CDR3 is TGTGCCAGCAGGGACAGTGGCGGGGAGCTGTTTTTT.

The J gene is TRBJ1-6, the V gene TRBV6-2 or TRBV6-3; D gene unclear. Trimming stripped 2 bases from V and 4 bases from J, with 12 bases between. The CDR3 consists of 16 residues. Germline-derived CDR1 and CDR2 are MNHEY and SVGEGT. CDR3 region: CASSYDTAGYNSPLHF. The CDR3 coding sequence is TGTGCCAGCAGTTACGATACCGCGGGATATAATTCACCCCTCCACTTT.

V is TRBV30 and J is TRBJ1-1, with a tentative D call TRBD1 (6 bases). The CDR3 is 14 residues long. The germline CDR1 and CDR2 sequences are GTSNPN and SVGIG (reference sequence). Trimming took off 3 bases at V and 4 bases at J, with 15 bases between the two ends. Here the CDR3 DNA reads TGTGCCTGGAGGTGGACAGCGGGGGGCACTGAAGCTTTCTTT. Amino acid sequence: CAWRWTAGGTEAFF.

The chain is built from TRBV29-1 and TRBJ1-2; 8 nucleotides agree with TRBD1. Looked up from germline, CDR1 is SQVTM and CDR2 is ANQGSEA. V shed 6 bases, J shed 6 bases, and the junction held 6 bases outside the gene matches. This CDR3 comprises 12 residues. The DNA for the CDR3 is TGCAGCGTGCAGGGGGCCGTTGATGGCTACACCTTC. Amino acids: CSVQGAVDGYTF.

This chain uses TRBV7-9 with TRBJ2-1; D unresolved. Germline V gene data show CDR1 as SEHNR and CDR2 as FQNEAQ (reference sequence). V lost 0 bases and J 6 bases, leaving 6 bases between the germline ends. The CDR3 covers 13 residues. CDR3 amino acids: CASSLALSNEQFF. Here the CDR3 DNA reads TGTGCCAGCAGCTTAGCGCTGAGCAATGAGCAGTTCTTC.

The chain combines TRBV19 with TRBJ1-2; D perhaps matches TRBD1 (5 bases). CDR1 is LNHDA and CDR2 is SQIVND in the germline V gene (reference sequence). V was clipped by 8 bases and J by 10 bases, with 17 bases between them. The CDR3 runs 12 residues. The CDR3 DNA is TGTGCCAGTGGAACAGGCTCCATAGCCTACACCTTC. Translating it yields CASGTGSIAYTF.